Listed here are 16 T cell receptor beta chains from one sample, sequenced in a study of T cells in localized non-small cell lung cancer (dated by TCRdb to 2018 to 2021). The library was built by means of the immunoSEQ multiplex PCR assay. Not all clones reach the TCRdb copy of this immuneACCESS table, which keeps in-frame sequences only. Checked studies attribute under half of the gap to unresolved V genes and leave the rest unexplained. In all, the sample holds some 38,000 clones, and approximately 90% of those were seen once. The top ten constitute over 5.5% of the sample. This specimen was peripheral blood mononuclear cells, taken before any cancer treatment. The receptors derive from a male donor aged 60 or older with stage II lung adenocarcinoma.

The genes are TRBV13 and TRBJ2-5, with 7 bases that match TRBD2. V lost 2 bases, J lost 2 bases, and 2 bases stayed unmatched. Per germline, CDR1 PRHDT and CDR2 FYEKMQ (reference sequence). The CDR3 covers 14 residues. CDR3 in DNA: TGTGCCAGCAGCTTATTGGGGGGGCAAGAGACCCAGTACTTC. Encoded protein: CASSLLGGQETQYF.

This chain uses TRBV28 with TRBJ1-2, with D uncertain. The CDR3 is 12 residues long. Per germline, CDR1 MDHEN and CDR2 SYDVKM. Trimming left V 10 bases short and J 7 bases short, with 16 bases between. As DNA, the CDR3 is TGTGCCACCCATCGGGCCTCCGGTGGCTACACCTTC. It yields the protein CATHRASGGYTF.

The V call is TRBV5-1, the J call TRBJ2-3; D might be TRBD1 or TRBD2, each matching 5 bases. CDR1 is SGHRS, CDR2 YFSETQ, per germline. V was trimmed by 0 bases and J by 1 base, leaving 9 bases between them. The length of the CDR3 is 15 residues. The DNA for the CDR3 is TGCGCCAGCAGCTTGGACGGGACCCGCACAGATACGCAGTATTTT. This codes for CASSLDGTRTDTQYF.

This clone was counted a single time. CDR3 loop: CASRFQGRGEQYF. DNA of the CDR3: TGTGCCAGCAGATTCCAAGGGAGGGGGGAGCAGTACTTC. The V call is TRBV28, the J call TRBJ2-7, with D tentatively TRBD2 (7 bases). The CDR3 loop spans 13 amino acids. Germline V gives CDR1 MDHEN, CDR2 SYDVKM. Trimming stripped 6 bases from V and 7 bases from J, with 16 bases between.

V and J are TRBV18 and TRBJ2-2; D is uncertain. This CDR3 comprises 14 residues. CDR1 KGHSH and CDR2 LQKENI come from the germline V gene. V lost 0 bases and J lost 4, with 6 bases in between. As DNA, the CDR3 is TGTGCCAGCTCACCACCCGTGATCACCGGGGAGCTGTTTTTT. Translating it yields CASSPPVITGELFF.

This sequence joins TRBV30 and TRBJ1-2; D is unresolved. The CDR3 is made up of 13 amino acids. The V gene's germline CDR1 is GTSNPN and CDR2 SVGIG (reference sequence). Deletions cut 3 bases from V and 2 bases from J, with 10 bases between. CDR3 protein: CAWRSGSNYGYTF. CDR3 bases: TGTGCCTGGAGGTCAGGCTCCAACTATGGCTACACCTTC.

V gene TRBV5-3 combines with J gene TRBJ2-6; 8 bases fit TRBD2. TRBV5-3 is reported as an ORF; its role is uncertain. This CDR3 has 15 amino acids. The ends lost 7 bases at V and 0 bases at J; junction bases unmatched: 3. CDR3 bases: TGTGCCAGATCTAGCGGGTGCTCTGGGGCCAACGTCCTGACTTTC. Protein sequence: CARSSGCSGANVLTF.

The chain combines TRBV29-1 with TRBJ2-7; 10 positions agree with TRBD1. The CDR3 length is 15 residues. Looked up from germline, CDR1 is SQVTM and CDR2 is ANQGSEA. V shed 1 base and J 3 bases; nucleotides not matched to a gene: 6. The CDR3 DNA follows: TGCAGCGTTGAAGCCCTAGGGACAGGGGACTACGAGCAGTACTTC. Its protein product is CSVEALGTGDYEQYF.

J is TRBJ2-1 and V is TRBV11-2; 8 bases fit TRBD2. The V gene end was trimmed by 6 bases and the J gene end by 5 bases; junction bases not matched to a gene: 6. CDR1 is SGHAT and CDR2 is FQNNGV in the germline V gene. This CDR3 is built from 14 residues. Here the CDR3 reads CASRAAGVNNEQFF. The CDR3 DNA reads as TGTGCCAGCAGGGCAGCGGGAGTAAACAATGAGCAGTTCTTC.

The chain has TRBV6-6 and TRBJ2-1; D is possibly TRBD2 (5 bases). The CDR3 is 15 residues long. Germline CDR1 is MNHNY and CDR2 is SVGAGI (reference sequence). V dropped 4 bases and J dropped 1 base, with 11 bases sitting between them. DNA for the CDR3: TGTGCCAGCAGTTTGGCTAGCTCTTCCTACAATGAGCAGTTCTTC. This encodes CASSLASSSYNEQFF.

The rearrangement uses TRBV10-2 and TRBJ2-1; D remains unclear. The CDR3 is 15 amino acids. With 0 bases removed from V and 3 bases from J, the gap between germline ends came to 9 bases. Looked up from germline, CDR1 is WSHSY and CDR2 is SAAADI. The CDR3 here is CASSESRSYYNEQFF. CDR3 nucleotides: TGCGCCAGCAGTGAGTCGCGCTCGTACTACAATGAGCAGTTCTTC.

This clone was recorded once. The rearrangement joins TRBV28 to TRBJ1-2, with no clear D. This CDR3 has 15 amino acids. Germline V gives CDR1 MDHEN, CDR2 SYDVKM. With 0 bases removed from V and 7 bases from J, the gap between germline ends came to 15 bases. The CDR3 DNA follows: TGTGCCAGCAGTTTATGGCAGAACCCGAGAGGTGGCTACACCTTC. Encoded protein: CASSLWQNPRGGYTF.

Of note for this clone: One end of the junction does not line up with germline, which may come from a read error. The chain combines TRBV11-2 with TRBJ1-5, with D maybe TRBD1 (6 bases). CDR1 SGHAT and CDR2 FQNNGV come from the germline V gene. This CDR3 spans 13 amino acids. The DNA of the CDR3 is TGTGCCAGCAGCATAGAGGGGGATCAGCCCCAGCATTTT. It yields the protein CASSIEGDQPQHF.

The chain couples TRBV7-9 to TRBJ1-3; D may be TRBD1 (6 bases). The CDR3 consists of 17 residues. Trimming left V 3 bases short and J 0 bases short, with 15 bases between. CDR1 is SEHNR and CDR2 is FQNEAQ in the germline V gene (reference sequence). DNA for the CDR3: TGTGCCAGCAGCTTGGGCCTAGGAGGGGGCTCTGGAAACACCATATATTTT. This sequence encodes CASSLGLGGGSGNTIYF.

This sequence joins TRBV4-1 and TRBJ1-1; no clear D. Trimming removed 1 base from V and 7 bases from J, with 10 bases in between. The CDR3 covers 13 residues. Per the germline V gene, CDR1 is MGHRA and CDR2 is YSYEKL. The CDR3 sequence: CASSQGGWGEAFF. The CDR3 DNA follows: TGCGCCAGCAGCCAAGGCGGTTGGGGTGAAGCTTTCTTT.

This sequence joins TRBV18 and TRBJ2-5, with TRBD1 matching 7 bases. Germline-derived CDR1 and CDR2 are KGHSH and LQKENI. The CDR3 contains 13 residues. Germline trimming cut 5 bases from V and 1 base from J; bases unmatched to any gene: 1. CDR3 bases: TGTGCCAGCTCAAGGACAGGCCAAGAGACCCAGTACTTC. Translated, it gives CASSRTGQETQYF.